This TCR beta chain was sequenced for a study of CD8 T cells in ankylosing spondylitis. Study conclusions and caveats: What appeared characteristic of ankylosing spondylitis blood was a TCR beta motif of eight highly homologous variants.

In making TCR beta libraries, quantitative 5'-RACE with molecular barcodes was used. Each CDR3 protein is one row after TCRdb ran MiXCR on the 5' RACE reads. The data contain about 250,000 distinct CDR3 sequences, roughly a quarter of them singletons. This clonotype was picked up many times. Its cognate antigen is unknown. The CDR3 contains 14 residues. The germline CDR1 and CDR2 sequences are SGDLS and YYNGEE. With V trimmed by 4 bases and J by 4 bases, 6 bases remained unmatched. The chain has TRBV9 and TRBJ1-1; 8 bases agree with TRBD1. This TCR was recovered from a male donor with ankylosing spondylitis or in good health (not recorded which). Sequencing was performed on blood, either unsorted or a sorted T cell fraction (not recorded which). CDR3 sequence: CASSPIDRGTEAFF. CDR3 coding DNA: TGTGCCAGCAGCCCAATCGACAGGGGCACTGAAGCTTTCTTT.